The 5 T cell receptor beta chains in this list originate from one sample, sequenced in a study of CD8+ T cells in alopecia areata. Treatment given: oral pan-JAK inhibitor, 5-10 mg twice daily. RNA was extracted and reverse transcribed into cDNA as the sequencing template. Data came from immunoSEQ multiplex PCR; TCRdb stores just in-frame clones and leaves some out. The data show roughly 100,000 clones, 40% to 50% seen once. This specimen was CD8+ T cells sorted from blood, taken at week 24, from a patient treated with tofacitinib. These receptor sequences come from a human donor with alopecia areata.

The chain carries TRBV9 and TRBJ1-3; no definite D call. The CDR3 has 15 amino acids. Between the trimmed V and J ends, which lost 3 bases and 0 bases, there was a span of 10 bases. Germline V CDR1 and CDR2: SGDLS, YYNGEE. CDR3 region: CASSDPKVSGNTIYF. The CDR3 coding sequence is TGTGCCAGCAGCGACCCGAAAGTCTCTGGAAACACCATATATTTT.

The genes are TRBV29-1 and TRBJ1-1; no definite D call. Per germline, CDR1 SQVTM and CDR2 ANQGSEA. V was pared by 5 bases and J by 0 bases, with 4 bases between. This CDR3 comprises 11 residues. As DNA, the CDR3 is TGCAGCGTTTTCCTGAACACTGAAGCTTTCTTT. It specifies CSVFLNTEAFF.

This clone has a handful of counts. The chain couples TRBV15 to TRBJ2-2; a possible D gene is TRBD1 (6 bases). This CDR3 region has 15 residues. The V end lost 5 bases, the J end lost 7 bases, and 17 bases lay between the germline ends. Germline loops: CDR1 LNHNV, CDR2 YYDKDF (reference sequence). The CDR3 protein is CATSGGGGAVGELFF. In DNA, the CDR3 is TGTGCCACCAGCGGTGGTGGGGGCGCGGTCGGGGAGCTGTTTTTT.

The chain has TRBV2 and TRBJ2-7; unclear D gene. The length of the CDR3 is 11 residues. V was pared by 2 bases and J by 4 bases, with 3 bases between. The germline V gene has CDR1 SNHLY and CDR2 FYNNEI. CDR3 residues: CASSERYEQYF. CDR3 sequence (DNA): TGTGCCAGCAGTGAACGTTACGAGCAGTACTTC.

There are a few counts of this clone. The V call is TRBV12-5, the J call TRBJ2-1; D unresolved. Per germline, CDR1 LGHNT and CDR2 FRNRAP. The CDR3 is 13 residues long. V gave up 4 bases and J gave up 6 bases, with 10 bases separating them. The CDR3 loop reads CASGSPLGNEQFF. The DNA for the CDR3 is TGTGCTAGTGGTTCCCCACTCGGCAATGAGCAGTTCTTC.